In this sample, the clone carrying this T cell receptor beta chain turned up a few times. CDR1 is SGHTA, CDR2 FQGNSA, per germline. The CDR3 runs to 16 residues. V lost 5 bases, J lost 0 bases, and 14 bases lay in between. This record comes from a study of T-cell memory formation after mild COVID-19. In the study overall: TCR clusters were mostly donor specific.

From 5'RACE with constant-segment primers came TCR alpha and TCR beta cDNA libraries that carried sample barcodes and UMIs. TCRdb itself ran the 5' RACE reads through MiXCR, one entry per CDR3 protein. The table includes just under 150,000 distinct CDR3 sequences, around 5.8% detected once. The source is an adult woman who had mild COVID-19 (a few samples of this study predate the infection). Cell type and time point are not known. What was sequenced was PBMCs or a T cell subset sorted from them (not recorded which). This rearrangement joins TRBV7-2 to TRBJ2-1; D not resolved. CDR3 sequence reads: CASSQIGLSSYNEQFF. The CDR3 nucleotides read TGTGCCAGCAGCCAAATAGGGCTGAGCTCCTACAATGAGCAGTTCTTC.